The next 30 T cell receptor beta chains were all read from a single sample in a study of cytomegalovirus exposure and HLA in healthy donors. Method: immunoSEQ multiplex PCR; TCRdb's copy keeps in-frame clones and lacks some. The profile covers about 180,000 clones, with approximately 86% appearing a single time and 2.7% taken by the ten largest. The sequencing sample was made of PBMCs. These receptors were obtained from a man aged 18 to 35 in good health and CMV-seropositive.

This chain uses TRBV7-2 with TRBJ1-4, with D unresolved. Germline CDR1 SGHTA, CDR2 FQGNSA. This CDR3 region has 12 residues. V was pared by 3 bases and J by 12 bases, with 11 bases between. CDR3 residues: CASSFYGLQLFF. The CDR3 region has the DNA TGTGCCAGCAGCTTTTACGGACTACAACTGTTTTTT. Combining the CDR3 with reference TRBV7-2 and TRBJ1-4 gives the whole variable domain GAGVSQSPSNKVTEKGKDVELRCDPISGHTALYWYRQSLGQGLEFLIYFQGNSAPDKSGLPSDRFSAERTGGSVSTLTIQRTQQEDSAVYLCASSFYGLQLFFGSGTQLSVL.

The chain uses TRBV5-1 and TRBJ2-7, with 9 bases lining up with TRBD2. This CDR3 region has 16 residues. From germline, CDR1 is SGHRS and CDR2 YFSETQ. V lost 0 bases, J lost 4 bases, and 8 bases stayed unmatched. This chain's CDR3 is CASSLVGLAGQYEQYF. The CDR3 DNA reads as TGCGCCAGCAGCTTGGTTGGGCTAGCGGGGCAGTACGAGCAGTACTTC.

The genes are TRBV5-6 and TRBJ1-5; possible D gene TRBD1, 6 bases. Trimming pared 4 bases from V and 13 bases from J, leaving 21 bases between. This CDR3 comprises 14 residues. In germline, CDR1 is SGHDT, CDR2 YYEEEE. The CDR3: CASSRWDNDFSQHF. CDR3 coding DNA: TGTGCCAGCAGCCGTTGGGACAACGATTTCTCACAGCATTTT.

The count of this clone is one. This chain joins TRBV9 and TRBJ2-7, with a tentative D call TRBD2 (6 bases). Trimming shortened V by 4 bases and J by 2 bases, and 13 bases separated the two germline ends. Per germline, CDR1 SGDLS and CDR2 YYNGEE. The CDR3 covers 14 residues. CDR3 coding DNA: TGTGCCAGCAGCTTCGGGAGCGGAACCTACGAGCAGTACTTC. Its protein product is CASSFGSGTYEQYF.

V usage is TRBV28 and J usage is TRBJ1-1; weak D call: TRBD1 (6 bases). This CDR3 is built from 14 residues. CDR1 and CDR2 from the germline V gene are MDHEN and SYDVKM. Trimming removed 7 bases at V and 5 bases at J, with 17 bases between. CDR3 loop: CASTLTGSWTEAFF. The CDR3, as DNA: TGTGCCAGCACCCTTACAGGGTCATGGACTGAAGCTTTCTTT.

The genes are TRBV28 and TRBJ2-3; TRBD1 matches at 8 bases. V shed 2 bases, J shed 2 bases, and the junction held 3 bases outside the gene matches. The germline CDR1 and CDR2 sequences are MDHEN and SYDVKM. This CDR3 comprises 15 residues. The CDR3 loop is CASSLVDRATDTQYF. The CDR3 DNA sequence: TGTGCCAGCAGTTTAGTGGACAGGGCCACAGATACGCAGTATTTT.

The chain uses TRBV4-1 and TRBJ2-7, with D possibly matching TRBD2 (6 bases). V shed 4 bases and J shed 4 bases, with 14 bases lying between them. This CDR3 comprises 14 residues. Germline CDR1 and CDR2: MGHRA and YSYEKL. Written as DNA, the CDR3 is TGCGCCAGCAGCCGCGAAACCGGACTATACGAGCAGTACTTC. The encoded protein is CASSRETGLYEQYF.

This rearrangement joins TRBV30 to TRBJ2-3; 8 nucleotides align to TRBD2. This CDR3 has 14 amino acids. Looked up from germline, CDR1 is GTSNPN and CDR2 is SVGIG (reference sequence). V gave up 1 base and J gave up 1 base; unmatched junction bases: 1. CDR3 DNA: TGTGCCTGGAGTGCGCGGGGGGGCACAGATACGCAGTATTTT. It encodes CAWSARGGTDTQYF.

The chain carries TRBV28 and TRBJ2-7; TRBD2 might be the D (5 bases). CDR1 and CDR2 (germline): MDHEN, SYDVKM. V dropped 4 bases and J dropped 2 bases, with 12 bases sitting between them. This CDR3 is built from 14 residues. CDR3 nucleotide sequence: TGTGCCAGCAGTTCGAGGGTACAGCCCTACGAGCAGTACTTC. Translating it yields CASSSRVQPYEQYF.

CDR3 nucleotides: TGCGCCAGCAGCGAGGGCGGAGTTCCGGGTAATGAAAAACTGTTTTTT. Amino acid sequence: CASSEGGVPGNEKLFF. The J gene is TRBJ1-4, the V gene TRBV5-1; D is unclear. The CDR3 length is 16 residues. Germline loops: CDR1 SGHRS, CDR2 YFSETQ. The V and J ends lost 4 bases and 4 bases respectively, with 17 bases between them.

This clone was found once. The V and J genes are TRBV4-3 and TRBJ2-5, with a weak D call TRBD2 (5 bases). The CDR3 is made up of 12 amino acids. V was shortened by 1 base and J by 5 bases, with 5 bases between the two germline ends. Germline lookup yields CDR1 LGHNA and CDR2 YSLEER. The CDR3 sequence is CASSQAGETQYF. CDR3 DNA sequence: TGCGCCAGCAGCCAAGCGGGGGAGACCCAGTACTTC.

This clone was counted a few times. V and J are TRBV19 and TRBJ1-1; no firm D call. V lost 5 bases and J 10 bases, leaving 5 bases between the germline ends. The CDR3 has 9 amino acids. Germline V gene lookup returns CDR1 LNHDA and CDR2 SQIVND (reference sequence). CDR3 residues: CASSPGAFF. Written as DNA, the CDR3 is TGTGCCAGTAGTCCGGGAGCTTTCTTT.

This rearrangement joins TRBV6-4 to TRBJ2-3, with D maybe TRBD2 (6 bases). V lost 3 bases and J 2 bases, leaving 12 bases between the germline ends. This CDR3 has 15 residues. CDR1 MRHNA and CDR2 SNTAGT come from the germline V gene. CDR3 DNA: TGTGCCAGCAGTGAAGGGGAGGAGGCCACAGATACGCAGTATTTT. As protein: CASSEGEEATDTQYF.

J is TRBJ2-3 and V is TRBV27; D unclear. V lost 4 bases and J lost 0, with 8 bases in between. Germline V lookup: CDR1 MNHEY, CDR2 SMNVEV (reference sequence). This CDR3 comprises 14 residues. This CDR3 reads CASSSGVSTDTQYF. For the CDR3, the DNA is TGTGCCAGCAGTTCCGGAGTGAGCACAGATACGCAGTATTTT.

The V and J genes are TRBV18 and TRBJ1-1, with TRBD1 matching 7 bases. The CDR3 is 13 residues long. V trimming: 3 bases; J trimming: 4 bases; junction bases outside the gene matches: 2. The germline V gene has CDR1 KGHSH and CDR2 LQKENI. The CDR3 reads CASSPYRGTEAFF. CDR3 nucleotide sequence: TGTGCCAGCTCACCTTACAGGGGCACTGAAGCTTTCTTT.

This rearrangement joins TRBV27 to TRBJ1-4; 7 nucleotides align to TRBD1. The V gene's germline CDR1 is MNHEY and CDR2 SMNVEV (reference sequence). This CDR3 has 17 amino acids. Trimming took 6 bases from V and 0 from J; bases not matched to a gene: 10. CDR3 DNA: TGTGCCAGCAGACACCTCGGGACAGTGGCAACTAATGAAAAACTGTTTTTT. This sequence encodes CASRHLGTVATNEKLFF.

The J gene is TRBJ1-2, the V gene TRBV18; TRBD1 is a possible D gene (6 bases). Germline CDR1 reads KGHSH; CDR2 reads LQKENI. The length of the CDR3 is 14 residues. Trimming pared 1 base from V and 4 bases from J, leaving 10 bases between. This CDR3 reads CASSPQDSLYGYTF. Written as DNA, the CDR3 is TGTGCCAGCTCACCACAGGACAGCCTCTATGGCTACACCTTC.

This clone was counted between two and nine times. The V call is TRBV15, the J call TRBJ2-5; D gene ambiguous. The CDR3 spans 13 residues. CDR1 is LNHNV and CDR2 is YYDKDF in the germline V gene (reference sequence). Trimming took off 0 bases at V and 5 bases at J, with 7 bases between the two ends. The CDR3 sequence: CATSRDLVETQYF. The CDR3 coding sequence is TGTGCCACCAGCAGAGATCTCGTGGAGACCCAGTACTTC.

This chain uses TRBV2 with TRBJ1-5; D is possibly TRBD1 (6 bases). The CDR3 runs 15 residues. The germline V gene encodes CDR1 SNHLY and CDR2 FYNNEI. V was shortened by 6 bases and J by 4 bases, with 16 bases between the two germline ends. CDR3 DNA: TGTGCCAGCAGGTACAGGGTTAGGGATAATCAGCCCCAGCATTTT. Translated, it gives CASRYRVRDNQPQHF. The full variable domain, with the rest looked up from reference TRBV2 and TRBJ1-5, is EPEVTQTPSHQVTQMGQEVILRCVPISNHLYFYWYRQILGQKVEFLVSFYNNEISEKSEIFDDQFSVERPDGSNFTLKIRSTKLEDSAMYFCASRYRVRDNQPQHFGDGTRLSIL.

V gene TRBV9 combines with J gene TRBJ2-5, with 9 bases that match TRBD1. J gave up 5 bases and V 5 bases, and 10 bases lay outside the gene matches. CDR3 size: 15 residues. Germline lookup yields CDR1 SGDLS and CDR2 YYNGEE. Here the CDR3 DNA reads TGTGCCAGCAGTCATAACAGGGGGCTAGGGGAGACCCAGTACTTC. It yields the protein CASSHNRGLGETQYF.

The chain combines TRBV2 with TRBJ1-4, with 7 bases aligning to TRBD1. The CDR3 covers 16 residues. V trimming: 2 bases; J trimming: 3 bases; junction bases outside the gene matches: 6. Germline V gene data show CDR1 as SNHLY and CDR2 as FYNNEI. The CDR3: CASSELTGWANEKLFF. As DNA, the CDR3 is TGTGCCAGCAGTGAATTGACAGGGTGGGCTAATGAAAAACTGTTTTTT.

The chain employs TRBV19 and TRBJ2-3; a weak D match, TRBD2 (5 bases). This CDR3 has 15 amino acids. Trimming removed 4 bases from V and 2 bases from J, with 13 bases in between. Looked up from germline, CDR1 is LNHDA and CDR2 is SQIVND (reference sequence). For the CDR3, the DNA is TGTGCCAGTAGTACGGGGTCCGCGACCACAGATACGCAGTATTTT. This gives the protein CASSTGSATTDTQYF.

V is TRBV19 and J is TRBJ2-3; D is perhaps TRBD2 (6 bases). The V and J ends lost 1 base and 6 bases respectively, with 20 bases between them. CDR1 is LNHDA, CDR2 SQIVND, per germline (reference sequence). The CDR3 has 17 residues. The CDR3 nucleotides read TGTGCCAGTAGTATAGGAGGAGGGCTTTTGGATGGGGATACGCAGTATTTT. Its protein is CASSIGGGLLDGDTQYF.

This clone was recorded only once. V gene TRBV10-2 combines with J gene TRBJ2-7, with D perhaps TRBD1 (6 bases). Germline values: CDR1 WSHSY, CDR2 SAAADI. V was shortened by 6 bases and J by 4 bases, with 19 bases between the two germline ends. The CDR3 length is 15 residues. This CDR3 reads CASRQRPGHFYEQYF. For the CDR3, the DNA is TGCGCCAGCAGGCAAAGACCGGGACATTTTTACGAGCAGTACTTC.

This clone was recorded a few times. This chain joins TRBV5-3 and TRBJ2-1; TRBD1 agrees at 9 bases. Being an ORF, TRBV5-3 has a function that is uncertain. CDR3 size: 15 residues. The junction had 10 bases not matched to a gene; V was cut back by 4 bases and J by 8 bases. CDR3 DNA: TGTGCCAGAAGCCCCTGGACAGGGGTTACTGATGAGCAGTTCTTC. It yields the protein CARSPWTGVTDEQFF.

V and J are TRBV15 and TRBJ1-2, with 7 bases matching TRBD1. The CDR3 is made up of 14 amino acids. Germline CDR1 and CDR2: LNHNV and YYDKDF (reference sequence). The junction had 5 bases not matched to a gene; V was cut back by 0 bases and J by 7 bases. The CDR3 region has the DNA TGTGCCACCAGCAGAGAGGTTGACAGGGTTGGCTACACCTTC. This gives the protein CATSREVDRVGYTF. The whole variable domain, remainder taken from reference TRBV15 and TRBJ1-2, is DAMVIQNPRYQVTQFGKPVTLSCSQTLNHNVMYWYQQKSSQAPKLLFHYYDKDFNNEADTPDNFQSRRPNTSFCFLDIRSPGLGDTAMYLCATSREVDRVGYTFGSGTRLTVV.

Concerning this clone: The sample holds other DNA sequences that translate to the same CDR3. The chain recombines TRBV28 with TRBJ2-7; TRBD1 aligns across 9 bases. The V gene's germline CDR1 is MDHEN and CDR2 SYDVKM. The CDR3 has 15 amino acids. After removal of 6 bases from V and 2 bases from J, the junction contained 8 bases not matched to a gene. The CDR3 bases are TGTGCCAGCAGCTTACTCGGGACAGGGCCCTACGAGCAGTACTTC. Protein product: CASSLLGTGPYEQYF.

The V call is TRBV10-2, the J call TRBJ1-1; D is undetermined. This CDR3 comprises 12 residues. Deletions cut 2 bases from V and 5 bases from J, with 6 bases between. Looked up from germline, CDR1 is WSHSY and CDR2 is SAAADI. The CDR3 sequence is CASSERETEAFF. CDR3 nucleotide sequence: TGCGCCAGCAGTGAGAGAGAGACTGAAGCTTTCTTT.

J is TRBJ2-3 and V is TRBV29-1, with D perhaps TRBD2 (7 bases). CDR3 size: 16 residues. V dropped 0 bases and J dropped 0 bases, with 13 bases sitting between them. CDR1 and CDR2 (germline): SQVTM, ANQGSEA. The CDR3 sequence: CSVEDQGGGSTDTQYF. The CDR3, as DNA: TGCAGCGTTGAAGATCAGGGAGGGGGAAGCACAGATACGCAGTATTTT.

The genes are TRBV9 and TRBJ2-1; 8 nucleotides line up with TRBD2. V trimming: 4 bases; J trimming: 13 bases; junction bases outside the gene matches: 7. Germline V gene sequence: CDR1 SGDLS, CDR2 YYNGEE. The CDR3 is 12 amino acids. The CDR3: CASSLGTRDQFF. The CDR3 nucleotides are TGTGCCAGCAGCCTTGGGACTAGGGACCAGTTCTTC.